Shown below are 20 T cell receptor beta chains from a single sample sequenced in a study of blood T cells in healthy people across ages. A J-beta primer mix and a sample-barcoded 5' primer were used in a second PCR of roughly 7 to 12 cycles. TCRdb re-analysed the 5' RACE reads in MiXCR, keeping a single row per CDR3 protein. Of fewer than 1 million distinct CDR3 sequences listed, roughly 44% were seen once; the top ten hold around 18%. Sequenced sample: blood. The receptor source for this set is a man between 60 and 75 years old in good health.

This clonotype was seen only a few times. This chain links TRBV6-5 with TRBJ2-3; the D gene could be TRBD1 or TRBD2 (5 bases each). The CDR3 contains 16 residues. V lost 5 bases, J lost 6 bases, and 21 bases lay in between. Germline-derived CDR1 and CDR2 are MNHEY and SVGAGI. The CDR3: CASSPQGGGQRDTQYF. For the CDR3, the DNA is TGTGCCAGCAGTCCCCAAGGTGGGGGTCAACGGGATACGCAGTATTTT.

The chain couples TRBV6-2 or TRBV6-3 to TRBJ2-5; either TRBD1 or TRBD2 may supply D (5 bases each). Germline values: CDR1 MNHEY, CDR2 SVGEGT. The V end was cut by 6 bases, the J end by 1 base, with 12 bases between. The CDR3 has 14 amino acids. The CDR3 region has the DNA TGTGCCAGCAGAAAGCCGAGGGGCCAAGAGACCCAGTACTTC. It encodes CASRKPRGQETQYF.

The gene calls are TRBV20-1 and TRBJ2-3, with a possible D match to TRBD2 (7 bases). Per germline, CDR1 DFQATT and CDR2 SNEGSKA (reference sequence). The germline V and J ends were trimmed by 8 bases and 2 bases, with 23 bases remaining between them. The CDR3 has 16 residues. The CDR3 coding sequence is TGCAGTCCGATGAGGGGGGGGGGCCTATACACAGATACGCAGTATTTT. Translation gives CSPMRGGGLYTDTQYF.

V and J are TRBV29-1 and TRBJ1-4; D is unclear. Germline lookup yields CDR1 SQVTM and CDR2 ANQGSEA. There are 15 residues in the CDR3. V lost 4 bases, J lost 5 bases, and 17 bases lay in between. DNA of the CDR3: TGCAGCGTTGGAGAAGGGTCTCTTCGCAATGAAAAACTGTTTTTT. Translation gives CSVGEGSLRNEKLFF.

In its sample, this clonotype was seen a few times. The V and J genes are TRBV7-2 and TRBJ2-5; D assignment may be TRBD1 or TRBD2 (5 bases each). The CDR3 totals 13 residues. Germline CDR1 reads SGHTA; CDR2 reads FQGNSA. V was clipped by 8 bases and J by 0 bases, with 10 bases between them. This chain's CDR3 is CASQGTYQETQYF. Here the CDR3 DNA reads TGTGCCAGCCAAGGGACCTACCAAGAGACCCAGTACTTC.

This rearrangement joins TRBV4-2 to TRBJ2-5; TRBD2 agrees at 8 bases. V was pared by 2 bases and J by 4 bases, with 3 bases of the junction left unmatched. The CDR3 consists of 14 residues. The germline gives CDR1 LGHNA, CDR2 YNFKEQ. The CDR3 reads CASSQYGGGETQYF. CDR3 nucleotide sequence: TGTGCCAGCAGCCAATACGGGGGGGGAGAGACCCAGTACTTC.

This clonotype was seen ten or more times. This chain connects TRBV21-1 to TRBJ1-5; the table's D call of TRBD1 was not tested on the DNA. TRBV21-1 is given as a pseudogene. The CDR3 is made up of 17 amino acids. Here the CDR3 DNA reads TGTGCCAGCATCCCCCCACTGAACAAATATAGCAATCAGCCCCAGCATTTT. Protein sequence: CASIPPLNKYSNQPQHF.

This clonotype was detected a few times. In DNA, the CDR3 is TGTGCCAGCAGCCCTAGACAGGGCAGGGGTTACGAGCAGTACTTC. It is translated as CASSPRQGRGYEQYF. The chain links TRBV7-9 to TRBJ2-7, with 7 bases lining up with TRBD1. Trimming removed 5 bases from V and 4 bases from J; junction bases left unmatched: 11. The length of the CDR3 is 15 residues. Per germline, CDR1 SEHNR and CDR2 FQNEAQ (reference sequence).

V and J are TRBV12-3 or TRBV12-4 and TRBJ2-5; D is ambiguous. Trimming removed 3 bases at V and 7 bases at J, with 9 bases between. The CDR3 consists of 12 residues. For the CDR3, the DNA is TGTGCCAGCAGTTTTCCCGGCGGGACCCAGTACTTC. This sequence encodes CASSFPGGTQYF.

V gene TRBV28 combines with J gene TRBJ2-3, with a tentative D call TRBD2 (7 bases). CDR1 is MDHEN, CDR2 SYDVKM, per germline. The CDR3 sequence is 18 residues long. Deletions cut 2 bases from V and 0 bases from J, with 18 bases between. CDR3 loop: CASSLSLRGALSTDTQYF. The CDR3 region has the DNA TGTGCCAGCAGTTTAAGCCTCCGGGGGGCCCTTAGCACAGATACGCAGTATTTT.

V gene TRBV5-6 combines with J gene TRBJ1-4; D remains ambiguous. Germline V gives CDR1 SGHDT, CDR2 YYEEEE. This CDR3 is 14 amino acids long. V was cut by 4 bases and J by 7 bases, with 14 bases left in between. This chain's CDR3 is CASSTRKMVEKLFF. The CDR3 nucleotides read TGTGCCAGCAGCACCAGGAAAATGGTTGAAAAACTGTTTTTT.

The CDR3, as DNA: TGTGCCAGCAGCCCCGGGCGGATGGGGAACGAGCAGTACTTC. This gives the protein CASSPGRMGNEQYF. This sequence joins TRBV27 and TRBJ2-5; D unresolved. The end of the DNA is better explained by TRBJ2-7, so the J call may be wrong. From germline, CDR1 is MNHEY and CDR2 SMNVEV (reference sequence). This CDR3 has 14 amino acids.

This clonotype was observed a few times. This rearrangement joins TRBV9 to TRBJ2-5, with D maybe TRBD1 (6 bases). From germline, CDR1 is SGDLS and CDR2 YYNGEE. V was shortened by 0 bases and J by 5 bases, with 11 bases between the two germline ends. There are 14 residues in the CDR3. CDR3 sequence reads: CASSVAGEWETQYF. The DNA for the CDR3 is TGTGCCAGCAGCGTAGCAGGGGAGTGGGAGACCCAGTACTTC.

The chain recombines TRBV29-1 with TRBJ2-1; a weak D match, TRBD2 (7 bases). CDR3 length equals 14 residues. V dropped 8 bases and J dropped 3 bases, with 17 bases sitting between them. Germline V gives CDR1 SQVTM, CDR2 ANQGSEA. In DNA form, the CDR3 reads TGCAGCTCCCAGCCGGGGGGCCGCTACAATGAGCAGTTCTTC. Protein: CSSQPGGRYNEQFF.

This clonotype is a singleton in its sample. This sequence joins TRBV27 and TRBJ2-3; TRBD2 aligns across 10 bases. The CDR3 consists of 15 residues. Germline trimming cut 8 bases from V and 1 base from J; bases unmatched to any gene: 6. Germline CDR1 is MNHEY and CDR2 is SMNVEV (reference sequence). CDR3 loop: CASGSGTSGTDTQYF. The CDR3 bases are TGTGCCAGCGGCTCCGGGACTAGCGGCACAGATACGCAGTATTTT.

This sequence joins TRBV29-1 and TRBJ2-7; 9 bases line up with TRBD1. The germline V gene has CDR1 SQVTM and CDR2 ANQGSEA. Unmatched junction bases numbered 8, after V lost 7 bases and J lost 4 bases. The CDR3 is made up of 13 amino acids. The CDR3 DNA reads TGCAGCGCTCAGCCGGGACAGGGATACGAGCAGTACTTC. Translating it yields CSAQPGQGYEQYF.

This clonotype showed up just once. The chain employs TRBV20-1 and TRBJ1-1; D call uncertain. This CDR3 has 13 amino acids. Germline CDR1 and CDR2: DFQATT and SNEGSKA (reference sequence). V lost 2 bases and J lost 0, with 7 bases in between. The CDR3 here is CSARSTLNTEAFF. CDR3 coding DNA: TGCAGTGCTAGATCGACACTGAACACTGAAGCTTTCTTT.

V is TRBV5-6 and J is TRBJ2-7, with TRBD1 matching over 9 bases. The CDR3 contains 15 residues. With 3 bases clipped from V and 3 bases from J, the junction kept 7 bases outside the gene matches. Germline assignment: CDR1 SGHDT and CDR2 YYEEEE. CDR3 in amino acids: CASSSNRDRVYEQYF. The CDR3 DNA reads as TGTGCCAGCAGCTCAAACCGGGACAGGGTCTACGAGCAGTACTTC. Combining the CDR3 with reference TRBV5-6 and TRBJ2-7 gives the whole variable domain DAGVTQSPTHLIKTRGQQVTLRCSPKSGHDTVSWYQQALGQGPQFIFQYYEEEERQRGNFPDRFSGHQFPNYSSELNVNALLLGDSALYLCASSSNRDRVYEQYFGPGTRLTVT.

The sample holds many counts of this clonotype. The rearrangement links TRBV7-2 to TRBJ2-3; D is unclear. Germline V gene data show CDR1 as SGHTA and CDR2 as FQGNSA. V lost 1 base, J lost 2 bases, and 4 bases lay in between. The CDR3 runs to 13 residues. CDR3 bases: TGTGCCAGCAGCTTAGTCTACACAGATACGCAGTATTTT. Its translation: CASSLVYTDTQYF.

The CDR3 DNA is TGTGCCAGCAGTTCTCAGTCGAACGAGCAGTACTTC. Translation gives CASSSQSNEQYF. The chain combines TRBV12-3 or TRBV12-4 with TRBJ2-7; D gene uncertain. The CDR3 is 12 residues long. The ends were cut back, 4 bases at V and 5 bases at J, with 9 bases in the middle.